The T cell receptor (beta chain) described here comes from a study of shared clonotypes between healthy human individuals. About the research overall: Donors consisted of two women and three men between 18 and 49.

CD4+ cells underwent separation, giving CD45RA+ naive and CD45RA-negative memory subsets. Some clones are missing from TCRdb's copy, which holds only in-frame ones; the method was immunoSEQ multiplex PCR. Here the sample spans about 1.1 million clones, 60% to 80% being singletons. The CDR3 runs to 16 residues. V was clipped by 2 bases and J by 6 bases; unmatched bases: 5. Per germline, CDR1 SGDLS and CDR2 YYNGEE. The V gene is TRBV9, the J gene TRBJ2-2, with TRBD2 identical over 12 bases. This sequence was found in a man aged 18 to 29 in good health. Some clones in this sample may be carry-over from other donors' samples. The sequenced sample consisted of memory CD4+ T cells from PBMCs. Indicated subset: CD45RA-negative fraction. The CDR3: CASSVRLAGAPGELFF. The CDR3 nucleotides read TGTGCCAGCAGCGTGAGACTAGCGGGAGCACCCGGGGAGCTGTTTTTT.